Below, 22 T cell receptor beta chains from the same sample are listed, as sequenced in a study of blood T cell repertoires in COVID-19. The repertoire was sequenced with immunoSEQ multiplex PCR; TCRdb's copy has only in-frame clones and lacks some. The sample includes approximately 300,000 clones, approximately 86% of them seen just once. Sequencing input: peripheral blood. These receptors were taken from a woman aged 45-65 years who had recovered from COVID-19.

The chain employs TRBV6-5 and TRBJ1-2, with TRBD1 as a possible D gene (6 bases). From germline, CDR1 is MNHEY and CDR2 SVGAGI. V lost 10 bases, J lost 2 bases, and 14 bases lay in between. CDR3 length: 13 residues. CDR3 bases: TGTGCCACCATGACAGGAGCCAACTATGGCTACACCTTC. This translates into CATMTGANYGYTF.

This clone was observed a handful of times. This chain joins TRBV28 and TRBJ1-2; TRBD1 matches 7 bases. CDR3 size: 15 residues. V lost 2 bases, J lost 4 bases, and 7 bases stayed unmatched. CDR1 and CDR2 (germline): MDHEN, SYDVKM. Here the CDR3 DNA reads TGTGCCAGCAGTTTACTCCCAGGGGGAGCCTATGGCTACACCTTC. Residues: CASSLLPGGAYGYTF.

The chain employs TRBV10-3 and TRBJ2-5; the D is unclear. V shed 4 bases and J shed 3 bases, with 9 bases lying between them. CDR1 and CDR2 from the germline V gene are ENHRY and SYGVKD. The CDR3 is 13 residues long. The CDR3 nucleotides are TGTGCCATCAGTGGGGCAGCCGAAGAGACCCAGTACTTC. It codes for CAISGAAEETQYF.

The chain uses TRBV24-1 and TRBJ2-1; D is unclear. Germline V gene sequence: CDR1 KGHDR, CDR2 SFDVKD. The CDR3 spans 16 residues. Trimming removed 2 bases at V and 0 bases at J, with 10 bases between. CDR3: CATSDSVPGSYNEQFF. CDR3 DNA: TGTGCCACCAGTGATTCTGTCCCCGGCTCCTACAATGAGCAGTTCTTC.

The genes are TRBV30 and TRBJ1-2; tentative D call: TRBD1 (6 bases). The V end was cut by 3 bases, the J end by 4 bases, with 18 bases between. The CDR3 runs to 15 residues. Germline loops: CDR1 GTSNPN, CDR2 SVGIG (reference sequence). Written as DNA, the CDR3 is TGTGCCTGGAGACGACAGGAGGCGATATTCTATGGCTACACCTTC. Protein: CAWRRQEAIFYGYTF.

The rearrangement joins TRBV7-9 to TRBJ1-2; 9 nucleotides agree with TRBD1. CDR1 is SEHNR and CDR2 is FQNEAQ in the germline V gene (reference sequence). V gave up 5 bases and J gave up 3 bases; unmatched junction bases: 10. The CDR3 consists of 16 residues. CDR3 bases: TGTGCCAGCAGCCGCGCGGGACAGGGAGGAGACTATGGCTACACCTTC. Encoded protein: CASSRAGQGGDYGYTF.

The chain carries TRBV7-2 and TRBJ2-3; D perhaps matches TRBD1 (5 bases). The CDR3 runs 15 residues. Trimming stripped 1 base from V and 3 bases from J, with 11 bases between. From germline, CDR1 is SGHTA and CDR2 FQGNSA. CDR3 in amino acids: CASSLVRGGTDTQYF. CDR3 coding DNA: TGTGCCAGCAGCTTAGTAAGGGGTGGGACAGATACGCAGTATTTT. Full variable domain (rest looked up from reference TRBV7-2 and TRBJ2-3): GAGVSQSPSNKVTEKGKDVELRCDPISGHTALYWYRQSLGQGLEFLIYFQGNSAPDKSGLPSDRFSAERTGGSVSTLTIQRTQQEDSAVYLCASSLVRGGTDTQYFGPGTRLTVL.

The chain links TRBV13 to TRBJ2-1; 8 bases map to TRBD1. Germline V gene data show CDR1 as PRHDT and CDR2 as FYEKMQ (reference sequence). The V gene end was trimmed by 3 bases and the J gene end by 10 bases; junction bases not matched to a gene: 11. The CDR3 is 15 amino acids. The chain's CDR3 is CASSFLQGDLYEQFF. CDR3 in DNA: TGTGCCAGCAGCTTTTTACAGGGGGATTTGTACGAGCAGTTCTTC.

This chain joins TRBV5-4 and TRBJ2-7, with D perhaps TRBD1 (6 bases). The V gene lost 4 bases and the J gene lost 2 bases, with 13 bases spanning the gap. This CDR3 has 14 amino acids. Per germline, CDR1 SGHNT and CDR2 YYREEE (reference sequence). CDR3 region: CASSPQGRPYEQYF. DNA for the CDR3: TGTGCCAGCAGCCCACAGGGTCGACCCTACGAGCAGTACTTC.

The rearrangement links TRBV21-1 to TRBJ1-1; no check of the table's D call, TRBD1, against the DNA was made. TRBV21-1 counts as a pseudogene. CDR3 length: 18 residues. CDR3 sequence: CASSTRRGGDRLLTEAFF. In DNA, the CDR3 is TGTGCCAGCAGCACACGGCGAGGGGGCGATAGACTGCTCACTGAAGCTTTCTTT.

CDR3 residues: CASSLSHLAGQETQYF. CDR3 in DNA: TGTGCCAGCAGTTTATCGCACCTAGCTGGCCAAGAGACCCAGTACTTC. The chain is built from TRBV27 and TRBJ2-5; TRBD2 might be the D (5 bases). Germline assignment: CDR1 MNHEY and CDR2 SMNVEV (reference sequence). Trimming left V 0 bases short and J 1 base short, with 12 bases between. The CDR3 is 16 amino acids.

This clone was observed once. The rearrangement joins TRBV7-6 to TRBJ2-2; D unresolved. CDR3 length: 18 amino acids. V was clipped by 0 bases and J by 4 bases, with 18 bases between them. CDR1 is SGHVS, CDR2 FNYEAQ, per germline. CDR3 in amino acids: CASSLATMAVRSTGELFF. The CDR3 coding sequence is TGTGCCAGCAGCTTAGCGACCATGGCCGTGCGGAGCACCGGGGAGCTGTTTTTT.

J is TRBJ2-3 and V is TRBV19; the D gene is possibly TRBD1 (6 bases). The length of the CDR3 is 16 residues. Trimming shortened V by 7 bases and J by 5 bases, and 22 bases separated the two germline ends. Germline V gives CDR1 LNHDA, CDR2 SQIVND (reference sequence). The CDR3 here is CASTNYPGAGVDTQYF. The CDR3 DNA reads as TGTGCCAGTACCAATTACCCCGGGGCAGGGGTAGATACGCAGTATTTT.

This clone showed up just a few times. This chain uses TRBV29-1 with TRBJ1-1; D unresolved. CDR3 size: 10 residues. The V and J ends lost 2 bases and 4 bases respectively, with 2 bases between them. Germline assignment: CDR1 SQVTM and CDR2 ANQGSEA. The CDR3 here is CSVELTEAFF. In DNA, the CDR3 is TGCAGCGTTGAACTCACTGAAGCTTTCTTT.

This chain uses TRBV2 with TRBJ2-7, with 7 bases matching TRBD1. The CDR3 loop spans 13 amino acids. V shed 6 bases and J 6 bases; nucleotides not matched to a gene: 8. Per the germline V gene, CDR1 is SNHLY and CDR2 is FYNNEI. The CDR3 DNA reads as TGTGCCAGCAGCGGGGACAGTTTGGGCGAGCAGTACTTC. As protein: CASSGDSLGEQYF.

CDR3 sequence (DNA): TGTGCCTGGAGGAACACTAACTATGGCTACACCTTC. The encoded protein is CAWRNTNYGYTF. The gene calls are TRBV30 and TRBJ1-2; D is uncertain. Trimming removed 3 bases from V and 0 bases from J, with 5 bases in between. This CDR3 contains 12 residues. Germline V gene lookup returns CDR1 GTSNPN and CDR2 SVGIG (reference sequence).

This sequence joins TRBV10-3 and TRBJ2-2, with TRBD1 matching 9 bases. This CDR3 has 15 amino acids. After removal of 10 bases from V and 4 bases from J, the junction contained 10 bases not matched to a gene. From germline, CDR1 is ENHRY and CDR2 SYGVKD. DNA of the CDR3: TGTGCCACGCACGGGACAGGGAGCGCCACCGGGGAGCTGTTTTTT. Translating gives CATHGTGSATGELFF.

The chain carries TRBV3-1 (or the pseudogene TRBV3-2) and TRBJ1-4; 7 nucleotides agree with TRBD1. Germline-derived CDR1 and CDR2 are LGHDT and YNNKEL (reference sequence). Germline trimming cut 5 bases from V and 7 bases from J; bases unmatched to any gene: 7. This CDR3 is built from 14 residues. CDR3 bases: TGTGCCAGCAGCTACAGGGGAATTGGTGAAAAACTGTTTTTT. Translated: CASSYRGIGEKLFF.

The CDR3 sequence: CASKSAGTSYGYTF. Here the CDR3 DNA reads TGTGCCAGCAAGTCGGCAGGAACCTCCTATGGCTACACCTTC. This chain links TRBV27 with TRBJ1-2, with D uncertain. Trimming stripped 7 bases from V and 4 bases from J, with 16 bases between. This CDR3 has 14 residues. Germline loops: CDR1 MNHEY, CDR2 SMNVEV (reference sequence).

The chain uses TRBV5-6 and TRBJ1-2; no clear D gene. The germline gives CDR1 SGHDT, CDR2 YYEEEE. This CDR3 region has 14 residues. V dropped 0 bases and J dropped 6 bases, with 12 bases sitting between them. CDR3 residues: CASSLVRGLNGYTF. CDR3 bases: TGTGCCAGCAGCTTGGTGCGGGGTCTGAATGGCTACACCTTC.

This sequence joins TRBV6-2 or TRBV6-3 and TRBJ1-4; the D gene is possibly TRBD1 (5 bases). CDR1 and CDR2 from the germline V gene are MNHEY and SVGEGT. The length of the CDR3 is 15 residues. The V end was cut by 4 bases, the J end by 5 bases, with 14 bases between. The CDR3 DNA follows: TGTGCCAGCAGTTCCCCCGGAGGGACGAATGAAAAACTGTTTTTT. Encoded protein: CASSSPGGTNEKLFF.

The CDR3 loop reads CASSQGQGLEQFF. The CDR3 region has the DNA TGCGCCAGCAGTCAAGGACAGGGGCTTGAGCAGTTCTTC. The chain recombines TRBV5-1 with TRBJ2-1; 9 nucleotides match TRBD1. The germline gives CDR1 SGHRS, CDR2 YFSETQ. This CDR3 region has 13 residues. V was pared by 5 bases and J by 9 bases, with 6 bases of the junction left unmatched. Drawing the rest from reference TRBV5-1 and TRBJ2-1, the complete variable domain is KAGVTQTPRYLIKTRGQQVTLSCSPISGHRSVSWYQQTPGQGLQFLFEYFSETQRNKGNFPGRFSGRQFSNSRSEMNVSTLELGDSALYLCASSQGQGLEQFFGPGTRLTVL.